This T cell receptor (beta chain) was captured by sequencing in a study of T cell responses to AZD1222 COVID-19 vaccine. This table comes from immunoSEQ multiplex PCR, and its TCRdb copy is limited to in-frame clones, with some not included. The top ten clones hold around 7% of a sample with about 130,000 clones, 90% of them seen once. J lost 4 bases, V lost 3 bases, and 8 bases had no gene match. CDR3 size: 16 residues. CDR1 and CDR2 (germline): LGHNA, YSLEER. Source: peripheral blood, taken on day 0 of AZD1222 vaccination. The TCR was taken from an adult in good health. The gene calls are TRBV4-3 and TRBJ2-3, with TRBD2 identical over 9 bases. CDR3 sequence reads: CASSHGLASEPDTQYF. The CDR3 DNA reads as TGCGCCAGCAGCCACGGACTAGCGAGTGAGCCAGATACGCAGTATTTT.